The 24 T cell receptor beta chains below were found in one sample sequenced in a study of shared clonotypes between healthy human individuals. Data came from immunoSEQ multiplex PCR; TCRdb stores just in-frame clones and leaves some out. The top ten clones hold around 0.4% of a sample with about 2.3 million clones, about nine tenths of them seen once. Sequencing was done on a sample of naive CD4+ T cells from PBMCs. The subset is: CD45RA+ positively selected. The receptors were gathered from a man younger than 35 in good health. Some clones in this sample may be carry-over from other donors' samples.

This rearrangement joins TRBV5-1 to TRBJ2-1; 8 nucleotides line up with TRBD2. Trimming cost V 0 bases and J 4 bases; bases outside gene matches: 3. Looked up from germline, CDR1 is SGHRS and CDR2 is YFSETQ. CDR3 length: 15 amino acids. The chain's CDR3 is CASSLDSGNYNEQFF. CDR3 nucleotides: TGCGCCAGCAGCTTGGATAGCGGGAATTACAATGAGCAGTTCTTC.

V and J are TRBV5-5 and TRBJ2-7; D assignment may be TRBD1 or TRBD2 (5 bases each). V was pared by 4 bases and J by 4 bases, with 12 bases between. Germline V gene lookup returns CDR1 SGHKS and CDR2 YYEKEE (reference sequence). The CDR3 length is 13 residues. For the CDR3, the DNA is TGTGCCAGCAGCCTGAGGGACCGTTACGAGCAGTACTTC. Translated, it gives CASSLRDRYEQYF.

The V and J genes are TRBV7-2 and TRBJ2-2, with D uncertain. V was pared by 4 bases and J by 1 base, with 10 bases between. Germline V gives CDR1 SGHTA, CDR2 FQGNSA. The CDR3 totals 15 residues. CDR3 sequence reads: CASSSLGLNTGELFF. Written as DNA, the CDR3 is TGTGCCAGCAGCTCCCTGGGTTTGAACACCGGGGAGCTGTTTTTT.

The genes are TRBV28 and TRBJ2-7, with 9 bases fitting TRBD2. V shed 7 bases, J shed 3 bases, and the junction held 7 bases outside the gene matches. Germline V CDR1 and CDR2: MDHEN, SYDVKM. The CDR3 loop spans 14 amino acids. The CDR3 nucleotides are TGTGCCAGCACGCAAGGACTAGCGAACTACGAGCAGTACTTC. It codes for CASTQGLANYEQYF.

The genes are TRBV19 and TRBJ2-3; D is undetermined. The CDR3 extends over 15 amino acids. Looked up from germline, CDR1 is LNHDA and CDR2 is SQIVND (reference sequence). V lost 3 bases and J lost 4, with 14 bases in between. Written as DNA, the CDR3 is TGTGCCAGTAGTATTCTTGGATCCGGGCCAGATACGCAGTATTTT. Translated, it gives CASSILGSGPDTQYF.

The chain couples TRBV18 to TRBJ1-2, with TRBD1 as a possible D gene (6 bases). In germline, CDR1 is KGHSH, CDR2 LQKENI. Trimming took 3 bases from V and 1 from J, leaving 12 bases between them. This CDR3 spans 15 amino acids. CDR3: CASSPKDSLNYGYTF. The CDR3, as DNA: TGTGCCAGCTCACCGAAGGACAGTCTTAACTATGGCTACACCTTC.

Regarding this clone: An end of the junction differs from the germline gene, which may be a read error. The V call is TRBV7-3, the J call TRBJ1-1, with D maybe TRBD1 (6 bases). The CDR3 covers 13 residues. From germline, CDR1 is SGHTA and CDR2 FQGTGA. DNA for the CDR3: TGTGCCAGCAGCGCCGCGGGGGGGCCCTCCCCTGTCTTT. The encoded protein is CASSAAGGPSPVF.

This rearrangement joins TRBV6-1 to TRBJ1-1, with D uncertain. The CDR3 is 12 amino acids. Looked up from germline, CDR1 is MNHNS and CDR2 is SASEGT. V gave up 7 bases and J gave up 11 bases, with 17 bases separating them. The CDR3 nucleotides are TGTGCCAGCACGCCGTCGAGACAAACGGCTTTCTTT. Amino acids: CASTPSRQTAFF.

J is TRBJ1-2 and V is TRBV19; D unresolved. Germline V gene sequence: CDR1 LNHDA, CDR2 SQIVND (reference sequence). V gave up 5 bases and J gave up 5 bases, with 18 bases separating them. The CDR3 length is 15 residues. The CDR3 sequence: CASSPNQNFRYGYTF. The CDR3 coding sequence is TGTGCCAGTAGTCCTAACCAAAACTTTCGTTATGGCTACACCTTC.

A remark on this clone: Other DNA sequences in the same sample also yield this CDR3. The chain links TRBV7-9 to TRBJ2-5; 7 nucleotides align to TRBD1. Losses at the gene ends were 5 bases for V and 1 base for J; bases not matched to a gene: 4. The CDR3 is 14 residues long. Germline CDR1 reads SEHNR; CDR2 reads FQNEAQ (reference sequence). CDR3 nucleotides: TGTGCCAGCAGCCAGAGGGACAGCCAAGAGACCCAGTACTTC. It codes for CASSQRDSQETQYF.

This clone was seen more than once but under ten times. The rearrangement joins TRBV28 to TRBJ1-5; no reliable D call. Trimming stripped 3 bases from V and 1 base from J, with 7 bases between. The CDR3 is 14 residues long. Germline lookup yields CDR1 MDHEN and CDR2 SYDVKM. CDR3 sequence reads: CASSFLRSNQPQHF. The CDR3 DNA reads TGTGCCAGCAGTTTTCTGCGCAGCAATCAGCCCCAGCATTTT.

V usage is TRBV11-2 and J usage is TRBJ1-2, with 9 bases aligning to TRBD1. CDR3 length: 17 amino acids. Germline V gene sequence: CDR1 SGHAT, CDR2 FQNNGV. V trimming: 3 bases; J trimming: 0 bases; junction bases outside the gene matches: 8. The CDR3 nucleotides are TGTGCCAGCAGCTTGTTACAGGGGGCCAGGTCTAACTATGGCTACACCTTC. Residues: CASSLLQGARSNYGYTF. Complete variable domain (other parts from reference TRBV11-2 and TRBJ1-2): EAGVAQSPRYKIIEKRQSVAFWCNPISGHATLYWYQQILGQGPKLLIQFQNNGVVDDSQLPKDRFSAERLKGVDSTLKIQPAKLEDSAVYLCASSLLQGARSNYGYTFGSGTRLTVV.

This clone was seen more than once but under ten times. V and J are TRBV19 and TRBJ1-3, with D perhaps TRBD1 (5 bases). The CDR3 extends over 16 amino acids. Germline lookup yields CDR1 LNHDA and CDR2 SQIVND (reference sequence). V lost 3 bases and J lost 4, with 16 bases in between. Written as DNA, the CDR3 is TGTGCCAGTAGTATCTTGGACAACCGTGGAGGAAACACCATATATTTT. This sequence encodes CASSILDNRGGNTIYF.

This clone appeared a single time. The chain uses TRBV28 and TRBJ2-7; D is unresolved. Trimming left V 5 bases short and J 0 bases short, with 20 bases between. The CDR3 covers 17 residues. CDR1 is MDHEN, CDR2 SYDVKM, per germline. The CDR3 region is CASSRDPWRTSSYEQYF. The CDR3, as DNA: TGTGCCAGCAGTCGTGACCCTTGGCGGACGAGCTCCTACGAGCAGTACTTC.

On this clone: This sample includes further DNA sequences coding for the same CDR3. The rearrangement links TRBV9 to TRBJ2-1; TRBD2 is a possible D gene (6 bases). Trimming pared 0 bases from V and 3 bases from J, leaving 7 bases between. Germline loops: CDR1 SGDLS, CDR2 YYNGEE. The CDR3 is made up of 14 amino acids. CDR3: CASSVGGIYNEQFF. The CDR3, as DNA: TGTGCCAGCAGCGTAGGCGGGATCTACAATGAGCAGTTCTTC.

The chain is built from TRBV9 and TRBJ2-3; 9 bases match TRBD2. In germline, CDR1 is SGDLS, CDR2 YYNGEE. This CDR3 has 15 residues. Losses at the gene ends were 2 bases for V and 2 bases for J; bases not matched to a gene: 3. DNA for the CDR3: TGTGCCAGCAGCGTCTGGACTAGCGCCACAGATACGCAGTATTTT. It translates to CASSVWTSATDTQYF.

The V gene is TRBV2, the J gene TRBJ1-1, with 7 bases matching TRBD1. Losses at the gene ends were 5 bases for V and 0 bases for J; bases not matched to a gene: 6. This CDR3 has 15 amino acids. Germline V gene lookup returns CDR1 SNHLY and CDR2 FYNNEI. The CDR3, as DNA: TGTGCCAGCAGTAAGTCGGGACAGATGAACACTGAAGCTTTCTTT. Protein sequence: CASSKSGQMNTEAFF.

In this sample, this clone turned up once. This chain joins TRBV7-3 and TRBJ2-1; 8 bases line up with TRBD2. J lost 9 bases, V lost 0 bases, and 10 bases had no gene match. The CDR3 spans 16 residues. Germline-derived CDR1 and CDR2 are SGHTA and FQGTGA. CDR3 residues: CASSLTRPSGQSEQFF. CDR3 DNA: TGTGCCAGCAGCTTAACGCGGCCTAGCGGGCAAAGTGAGCAGTTCTTC.

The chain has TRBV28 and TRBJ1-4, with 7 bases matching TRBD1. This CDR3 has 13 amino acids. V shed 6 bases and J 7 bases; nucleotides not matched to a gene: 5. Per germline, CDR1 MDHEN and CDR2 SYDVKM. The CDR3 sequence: CASRRQGLEKLFF. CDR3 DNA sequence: TGTGCCAGCAGACGACAGGGTCTTGAAAAACTGTTTTTT.

The CDR3, as DNA: TGTGCCAGCAGTTCGAGATCGGGAGGAGCCTACAATGAGCAGTTCTTC. It translates to CASSSRSGGAYNEQFF. The chain combines TRBV6-5 with TRBJ2-1; TRBD2 matches 7 bases. The CDR3 length is 16 residues. CDR1 and CDR2 from the germline V gene are MNHEY and SVGAGI. The ends lost 4 bases at V and 2 bases at J; junction bases unmatched: 8.

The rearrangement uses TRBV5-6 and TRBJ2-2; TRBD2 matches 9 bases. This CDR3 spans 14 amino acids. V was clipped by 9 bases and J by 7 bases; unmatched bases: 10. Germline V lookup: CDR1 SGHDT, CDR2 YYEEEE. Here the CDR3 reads CATLPGLAFGELFF. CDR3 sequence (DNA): TGTGCCACCCTACCGGGACTAGCTTTCGGGGAGCTGTTTTTT.

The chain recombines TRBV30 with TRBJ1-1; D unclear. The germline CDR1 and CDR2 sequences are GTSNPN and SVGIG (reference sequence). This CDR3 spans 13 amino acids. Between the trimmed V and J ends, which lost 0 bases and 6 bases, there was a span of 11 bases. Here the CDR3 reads CAWSVGQEAEAFF. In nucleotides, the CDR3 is TGTGCCTGGAGTGTTGGGCAAGAGGCTGAAGCTTTCTTT.

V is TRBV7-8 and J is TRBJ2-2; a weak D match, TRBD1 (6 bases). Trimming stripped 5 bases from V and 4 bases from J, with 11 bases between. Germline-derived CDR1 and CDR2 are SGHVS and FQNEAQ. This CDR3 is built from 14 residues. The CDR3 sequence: CASSLGTLTGELFF. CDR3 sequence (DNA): TGTGCCAGCAGCCTCGGGACACTCACCGGGGAGCTGTTTTTT.

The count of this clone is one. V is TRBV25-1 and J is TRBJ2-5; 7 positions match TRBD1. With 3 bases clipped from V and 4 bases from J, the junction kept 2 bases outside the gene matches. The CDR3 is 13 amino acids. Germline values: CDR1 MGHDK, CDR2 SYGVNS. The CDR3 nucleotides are TGTGCCAGCAGTGACAACAGGGGAGAGACCCAGTACTTC. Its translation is CASSDNRGETQYF.